These 13 T cell receptor beta chains originate from one sample sequenced in a study of cytomegalovirus exposure and HLA in healthy donors. Amplification used 60 Vbeta primers and 13 Jbeta primers. The table came from immunoSEQ multiplex PCR; TCRdb's copy has only in-frame clones and leaves some out. Seen here are about 110,000 clones, about 70% observed once, and the top ten hold around 4.9%. Sequenced input: PBMCs. These receptor sequences come from a man younger than 40 in good health and CMV-seropositive.

The sample holds a few counts of this clone. The CDR3 spells CASSDGQGTGELFF. In DNA form, the CDR3 reads TGTGCCAGCAGTGACGGACAGGGCACCGGGGAGCTGTTTTTT. V gene TRBV6-4 combines with J gene TRBJ2-2, with 8 bases aligning to TRBD1. This CDR3 comprises 14 residues. Germline V CDR1 and CDR2: MRHNA, SNTAGT. V was pared by 2 bases and J by 4 bases, with 0 bases of the junction left unmatched.

Only a few counts were recorded for this clone. The chain couples TRBV9 to TRBJ1-6; a possible D gene is TRBD1 (6 bases). Germline CDR1 and CDR2: SGDLS and YYNGEE. The germline V and J ends were trimmed by 4 bases and 8 bases, with 16 bases remaining between them. CDR3 length: 15 residues. The CDR3 DNA is TGTGCCAGCAGCAACTCAGGGGCCGGGGATTCACCCCTCCACTTT. Translation gives CASSNSGAGDSPLHF.

A note on this clone: The junction shows a germline mismatch at one end, possibly a read error. This rearrangement joins TRBV6-1 to TRBJ1-2; D is undetermined. The CDR3 covers 15 residues. CDR1 MNHNS and CDR2 SASEGT come from the germline V gene. The CDR3 bases are TGTGCCAGCAGTGAAGGGGTGGTGACGAACTATGGCTACACCTTT. The encoded protein is CASSEGVVTNYGYTF.

This chain links TRBV9 with TRBJ1-3, with TRBD1 matching 9 bases. This CDR3 comprises 14 residues. V lost 4 bases and J lost 9; bases outside the gene matches: 8. Germline CDR1 reads SGDLS; CDR2 reads YYNGEE. The CDR3 sequence is CASSPETGGATIYF. CDR3 sequence (DNA): TGTGCCAGCAGCCCCGAGACAGGGGGAGCCACCATATATTTT. Full variable domain (outside the CDR3, taken from reference TRBV9 and TRBJ1-3): DSGVTQTPKHLITATGQRVTLRCSPRSGDLSVYWYQQSLDQGLQFLIQYYNGEERAKGNILERFSAQQFPDLHSELNLSSLELGDSALYFCASSPETGGATIYFGEGSWLTVV.

The DNA for the CDR3 is TGTGCCTGGGACAGGGGGGTGAACACTGAAGCTTTCTTT. It codes for CAWDRGVNTEAFF. V and J are TRBV30 and TRBJ1-1; 9 bases line up with TRBD1. CDR1 is GTSNPN and CDR2 is SVGIG in the germline V gene (reference sequence). Trimming at V came to 5 bases and at J to 0 bases, leaving 1 base not matched to a gene. The CDR3 is made up of 13 amino acids.

This sequence joins TRBV7-2 and TRBJ2-7; 7 positions agree with TRBD1. The CDR3 has 15 amino acids. With 3 bases clipped from V and 0 bases from J, the junction kept 5 bases outside the gene matches. Germline V gene lookup returns CDR1 SGHTA and CDR2 FQGNSA. The CDR3 reads CASSFSRDSSYEQYF. CDR3 coding DNA: TGTGCCAGCAGCTTCTCTCGGGACAGCTCCTACGAGCAGTACTTC. The whole variable domain, filled in from reference TRBV7-2 and TRBJ2-7, reads GAGVSQSPSNKVTEKGKDVELRCDPISGHTALYWYRQSLGQGLEFLIYFQGNSAPDKSGLPSDRFSAERTGGSVSTLTIQRTQQEDSAVYLCASSFSRDSSYEQYFGPGTRLTVT.

This clone has more than one count but fewer than ten. The chain recombines TRBV5-4 with TRBJ2-7; 9 bases are shared with TRBD1. J lost 5 bases, V lost 4 bases, and 13 bases had no gene match. The CDR3 sequence is 16 residues long. Germline CDR1 is SGHNT and CDR2 is YYREEE (reference sequence). CDR3 DNA: TGTGCCAGCAGCGTAGCCCCCGGACAGGGGCACAACGAGCAGTACTTC. Translation: CASSVAPGQGHNEQYF. Supplemented by reference TRBV5-4 and TRBJ2-7, the full variable domain reads ETGVTQSPTHLIKTRGQQVTLRCSSQSGHNTVSWYQQALGQGPQFIFQYYREEENGRGNFPPRFSGLQFPNYSSELNVNALELDDSALYLCASSVAPGQGHNEQYFGPGTRLTVT.

The rearrangement uses TRBV29-1 and TRBJ2-5; weak D call: TRBD1 (5 bases). With 8 bases removed from V and 0 bases from J, the gap between germline ends came to 13 bases. Germline V gene data show CDR1 as SQVTM and CDR2 as ANQGSEA. The CDR3 is 13 residues long. The CDR3 region has the DNA TGCAGCCTAGGGGCCTCTTACCAAGAGACCCAGTACTTC. This encodes CSLGASYQETQYF.

A remark on this clone: Other DNA sequences of this sample code for an identical CDR3. This sequence joins TRBV5-1 and TRBJ2-5; 7 bases match TRBD2. The V gene end was trimmed by 0 bases and the J gene end by 1 base; junction bases not matched to a gene: 3. Germline-derived CDR1 and CDR2 are SGHRS and YFSETQ. The CDR3 totals 15 residues. The DNA of the CDR3 is TGCGCCAGCAGCTTGGGAGGGACTATCCAAGAGACCCAGTACTTC. Amino acids: CASSLGGTIQETQYF.

The gene calls are TRBV28 and TRBJ2-5; 9 positions match TRBD1. This CDR3 is 15 amino acids long. CDR1 MDHEN and CDR2 SYDVKM come from the germline V gene. The J segment lost 2 bases and the V segment lost 0 bases, leaving 1 base of the junction unmatched. For the CDR3, the DNA is TGTGCCAGCAGTTTATGGACAGGGGGGCAAGAGACCCAGTACTTC. This sequence encodes CASSLWTGGQETQYF.

This clone was observed a single time. The J gene is TRBJ1-6, the V gene TRBV29-1, with D tentatively TRBD1 (6 bases). V was trimmed by 3 bases and J by 7 bases, leaving 13 bases between them. The germline V gene has CDR1 SQVTM and CDR2 ANQGSEA. The CDR3 has 14 residues. CDR3 nucleotide sequence: TGCAGCGTTGAGACCGGGACATCGAATTCACCCCTCCACTTT. It codes for CSVETGTSNSPLHF.

The DNA for the CDR3 is TGTGCCAGCAGCAGGACAGGGTCGGCAGATACGCAGTATTTT. It translates to CASSRTGSADTQYF. The rearrangement joins TRBV6-1 to TRBJ2-3; TRBD1 agrees at 8 bases. V was pared by 6 bases and J by 4 bases, with 6 bases of the junction left unmatched. This CDR3 contains 14 residues. From germline, CDR1 is MNHNS and CDR2 SASEGT.

This clone was detected only a few times. This sequence joins TRBV2 and TRBJ1-1; D perhaps matches TRBD1 (5 bases). The V end was cut by 0 bases, the J end by 4 bases, with 9 bases between. CDR1 is SNHLY, CDR2 FYNNEI, per germline. The length of the CDR3 is 14 residues. CDR3 nucleotide sequence: TGTGCCAGCAGTGAAGCGCGGGGGGGCACTGAAGCTTTCTTT. Translation gives CASSEARGGTEAFF.